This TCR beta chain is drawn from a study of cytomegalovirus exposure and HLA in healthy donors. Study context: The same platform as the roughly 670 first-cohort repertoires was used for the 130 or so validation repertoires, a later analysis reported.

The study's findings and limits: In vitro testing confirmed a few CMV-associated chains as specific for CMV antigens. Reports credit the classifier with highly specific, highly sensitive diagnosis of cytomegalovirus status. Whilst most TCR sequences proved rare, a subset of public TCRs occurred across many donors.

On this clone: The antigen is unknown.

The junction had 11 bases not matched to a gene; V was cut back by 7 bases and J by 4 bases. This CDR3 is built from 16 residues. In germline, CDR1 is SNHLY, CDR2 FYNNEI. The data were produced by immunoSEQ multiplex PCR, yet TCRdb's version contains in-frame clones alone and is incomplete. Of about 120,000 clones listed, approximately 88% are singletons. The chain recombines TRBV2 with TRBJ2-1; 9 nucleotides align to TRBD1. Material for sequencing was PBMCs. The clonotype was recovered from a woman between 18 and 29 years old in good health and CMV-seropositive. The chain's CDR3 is CASTIGETGGYNEQFF. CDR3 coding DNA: TGTGCCAGCACCATAGGAGAGACAGGGGGTTACAATGAGCAGTTCTTC.